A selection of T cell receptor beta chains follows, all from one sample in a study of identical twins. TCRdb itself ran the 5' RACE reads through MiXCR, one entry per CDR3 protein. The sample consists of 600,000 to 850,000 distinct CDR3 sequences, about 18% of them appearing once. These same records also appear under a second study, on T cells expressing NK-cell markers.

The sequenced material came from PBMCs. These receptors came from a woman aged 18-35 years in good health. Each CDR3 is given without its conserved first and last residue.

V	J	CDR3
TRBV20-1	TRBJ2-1	SAAGRGYNEQF
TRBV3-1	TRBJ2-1	ASSQESSGGDNEQF
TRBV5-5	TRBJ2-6	ASSLDGRPSGANVLT
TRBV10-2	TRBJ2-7	ASRGAMTGENSYEQY
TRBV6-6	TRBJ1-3	ASSTGNTIY
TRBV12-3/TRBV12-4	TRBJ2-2	ASRGTGPGELF
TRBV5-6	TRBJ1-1	ASSQGGLTF
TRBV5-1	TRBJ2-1	ASSLGENLNEQF
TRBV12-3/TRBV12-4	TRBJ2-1	ASRHLPKAGGNEQF
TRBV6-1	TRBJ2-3	ASSRSGRKTDTQY